This T cell receptor (beta chain) was retrieved from a study of blood T cell repertoires in COVID-19. In the study overall: The samples span acute and convalescent COVID-19 from the United States, Italy and Spain.

The study drew participants aged about 18 to 89 years from around 24 US areas. As processed by the authors: The authors estimated nucleated cell counts from reference gene primer amplification. Some clones are missing from TCRdb's copy, which holds only in-frame ones; the method was immunoSEQ multiplex PCR. V and J calls and clone size come straight from that table; D and trimming were deduced from the DNA. The sample has approximately 240,000 clones; around nine tenths are singletons. Sequences were obtained from PBMCs or T cells enriched from blood (not recorded which). The clonotype comes from a woman aged 18-30 years who had recovered from COVID-19.

The CDR3 spells CASREPNRLYGYTF. The DNA of the CDR3 is TGTGCCAGCAGAGAGCCGAACCGACTCTATGGCTACACCTTC. The V and J genes are TRBV28 and TRBJ1-2, with D unresolved. The CDR3 contains 14 residues. The V end lost 6 bases, the J end lost 4 bases, and 15 bases lay between the germline ends. Per the germline V gene, CDR1 is MDHEN and CDR2 is SYDVKM.